This TCR beta chain was captured in a study of CD4+ T cells in melanoma (dated by TCRdb to 2021 to 2024). About the study as a whole: Neoantigen-specific CD4+ T cells in human melanoma were investigated in the study.

Beyond this particular receptor, the publication reports: Neoantigen-specific CD4+ T cells in melanoma were reported to have a range of differentiation states. The report described a correlation between neoantigen-specific CD4+ T cells and the function of CD8+ T cells, macrophages and B cells.

In regard to this clone: Which antigen it targets is not known. One base away there is no much larger clone; base qualities are not given.

Looking up the germline V gene yields CDR1 MDHEN and CDR2 SYDVKM. V and J are truncated by 6 bases and 2 bases respectively, leaving an intervening sequence of 14 bases. Measured from the cysteine to the phenylalanine, the CDR3 is 14 residues long. Just CDR3 DNA is preserved here, 42 bases in frame from base 1. Patients with melanoma were used as donors. The receptor library was made with the immunoSEQ multiplex PCR assay. The clones in this table, taken by TCRdb from immuneACCESS, are in-frame only. Not every clone is retained; where verified, under half of the shortfall comes from an unresolved V gene, and the cause of the rest is unknown. This sample has over 100,000 clones in its table, and about nine tenths of those were observed once. The ten biggest clones cover 3.3% of the sample.

The origin of this receptor is a human donor with melanoma. Sequencing was carried out using peripheral blood. This chain joins TRBV28 to TRBJ2-7, and possibly TRBD2, on 5 matching bases. The nucleotides are TGTGCCAGCAGCCGTCAATCCGGGACCTACGAGCAGTACTTC. This translates into CASSRQSGTYEQYF.